Reported below is one T cell receptor (beta chain). The data originate from a study of blood T cell repertoires in COVID-19. Looking at the study overall: The samples span acute and convalescent COVID-19 from the United States, Italy and Spain. PBMCs, B-cell-depleted T cells, or T cells were the source of the cDNA or gDNA that made up the material.

TCRdb's table, derived via immunoSEQ multiplex PCR, lists solely in-frame clones and lacks some. Of under 200,000 clones listed, approximately 88% are singletons. Each recovered donor of Cohort 3 presented with two negative PCRs, clearance, or symptom resolution. The CDR3 covers 14 residues. From germline, CDR1 is SNHLY and CDR2 FYNNEI. Trimming removed 5 bases from V and 4 bases from J; junction bases left unmatched: 5. The sequencing input was PBMCs or T cells enriched from blood (not recorded which). The sequence was collected from a woman aged 60-75 years who had recovered from COVID-19. The chain uses TRBV2 and TRBJ2-5; 9 bases are a match to TRBD1. The CDR3: CASSMGQGGETQYF. Written as DNA, the CDR3 is TGTGCCAGCAGTATGGGACAGGGAGGAGAGACCCAGTACTTC.